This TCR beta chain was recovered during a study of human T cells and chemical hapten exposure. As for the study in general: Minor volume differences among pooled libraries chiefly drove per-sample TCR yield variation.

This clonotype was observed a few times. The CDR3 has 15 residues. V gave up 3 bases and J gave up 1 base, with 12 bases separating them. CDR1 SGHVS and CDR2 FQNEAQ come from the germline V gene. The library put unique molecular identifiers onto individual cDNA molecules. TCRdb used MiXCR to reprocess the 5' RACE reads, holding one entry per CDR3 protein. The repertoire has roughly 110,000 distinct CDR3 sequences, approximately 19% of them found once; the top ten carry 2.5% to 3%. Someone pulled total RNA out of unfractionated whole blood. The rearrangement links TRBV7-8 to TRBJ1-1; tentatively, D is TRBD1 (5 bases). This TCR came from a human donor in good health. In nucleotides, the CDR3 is TGTGCCAGCAGCTTTAGTCAGGGCCGGAACACTGAAGCTTTCTTT. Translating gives CASSFSQGRNTEAFF.